The present TCR beta chain was sequenced within a study of T cell responses to AZD1222 COVID-19 vaccine. General study results and limits: Along spike, vaccine-associated CD4 TCRs were found throughout, with dominance at 160-218 and 743-854. Only six or seven AZD1222 recipients were seropositive at baseline. Unmutated variant regions are reportedly targeted by nearly half of spike-specific TCRs.

Of note for this clone: Its antigen is unknown.

Some clones are missing from TCRdb's copy, which holds only in-frame ones; the method was immunoSEQ multiplex PCR. The sample has around 20,000 clones, roughly 84% seen once. The germline V gene encodes CDR1 LGHNA and CDR2 YNFKEQ. V lost 6 bases and J lost 6, with 12 bases in between. CDR3 size: 13 residues. The genes are TRBV4-2 and TRBJ1-5; D gene ambiguous. This sequence was found in an adult who received the AZD1222 COVID-19 vaccine. Sequences were derived from peripheral blood, sampled 28 days after the second AZD1222 dose. CDR3 sequence (DNA): TGTGCCAGCAGTGGGGAGAGGGCTCAGCCCCAGCATTTT. Protein: CASSGERAQPQHF.